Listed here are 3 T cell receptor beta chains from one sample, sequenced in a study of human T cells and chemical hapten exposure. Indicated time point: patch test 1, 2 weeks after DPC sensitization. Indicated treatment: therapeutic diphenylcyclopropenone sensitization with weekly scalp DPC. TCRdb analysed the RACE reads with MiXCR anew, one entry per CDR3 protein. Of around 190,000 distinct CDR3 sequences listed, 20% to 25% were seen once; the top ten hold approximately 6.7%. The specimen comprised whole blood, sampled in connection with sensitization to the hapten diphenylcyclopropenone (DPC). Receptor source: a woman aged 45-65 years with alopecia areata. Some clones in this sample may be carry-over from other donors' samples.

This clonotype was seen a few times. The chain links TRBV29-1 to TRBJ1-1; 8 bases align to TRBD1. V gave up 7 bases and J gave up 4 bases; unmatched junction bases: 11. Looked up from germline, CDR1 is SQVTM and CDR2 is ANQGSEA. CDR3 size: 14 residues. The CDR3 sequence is CSASGGRGTTEAFF. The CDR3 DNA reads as TGCAGCGCATCAGGGGGCCGTGGGACCACTGAAGCTTTCTTT. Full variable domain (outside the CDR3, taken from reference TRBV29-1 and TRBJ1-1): SAVISQKPSRDICQRGTSLTIQCQVDSQVTMMFWYRQQPGQSLTLIATANQGSEATYESGFVIDKFPISRPNLTFSTLTVSNMSPEDSSIYLCSASGGRGTTEAFFGQGTRLTVV.

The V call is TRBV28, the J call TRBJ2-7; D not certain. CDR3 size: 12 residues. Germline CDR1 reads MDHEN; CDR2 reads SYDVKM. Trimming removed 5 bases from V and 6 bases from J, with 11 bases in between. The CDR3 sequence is CASSDRLGEQYF. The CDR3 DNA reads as TGTGCCAGCAGTGATCGATTAGGCGAGCAGTACTTC.

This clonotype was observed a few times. DNA for the CDR3: TGTGCCAGCAGCCCCCGGGGGGTCTCTGGGGCCAACGTCCTGACTTTC. Protein product: CASSPRGVSGANVLTF. The chain combines TRBV7-9 with TRBJ2-6, with 7 bases lining up with TRBD2. The V gene end was trimmed by 5 bases and the J gene end by 0 bases; junction bases not matched to a gene: 4. CDR3 size: 16 residues. The germline CDR1 and CDR2 sequences are SEHNR and FQNEAQ (reference sequence).